These 23 T cell receptor beta chains share one sample of origin, sequenced in a study of T cell responses to AZD1222 COVID-19 vaccine. TCRdb's copy holds only in-frame clones and misses some; the assay was immunoSEQ multiplex PCR. The sample comprises about 150,000 clones, just over 90% of which are singletons, and roughly 1.3% rests with the top ten. The material was peripheral blood, obtained 28 days after the second AZD1222 dose. The origin of the receptors is an adult who received the AZD1222 COVID-19 vaccine.

The chain is built from TRBV2 and TRBJ2-6, with D hard to call. Germline V lookup: CDR1 SNHLY, CDR2 FYNNEI. The CDR3 sequence is 14 residues long. Trimming removed 7 bases at V and 0 bases at J, with 7 bases between. As DNA, the CDR3 is TGTGCCAGCAACTCTAACTCTGGGGCCAACGTCCTGACTTTC. Residues: CASNSNSGANVLTF.

V usage is TRBV7-9 and J usage is TRBJ1-5; 8 bases fit TRBD1. V gave up 1 base and J gave up 6 bases; unmatched junction bases: 2. This CDR3 contains 14 residues. Germline loops: CDR1 SEHNR, CDR2 FQNEAQ (reference sequence). Here the CDR3 reads CASSLGRGLQPQHF. CDR3 sequence (DNA): TGTGCCAGCAGCTTAGGCAGGGGGCTTCAGCCCCAGCATTTT.

This clone was seen only once. The gene calls are TRBV5-1 and TRBJ1-1; the D is unclear. Germline assignment: CDR1 SGHRS and CDR2 YFSETQ. The CDR3 contains 13 residues. Trimming took 1 base from V and 7 from J, leaving 11 bases between them. Written as DNA, the CDR3 is TGCGCCAGCAGCTTGAGCCAGGAACTTGAAGCTTTCTTT. Encoded protein: CASSLSQELEAFF. The entire variable domain, with the rest obtained from reference TRBV5-1 and TRBJ1-1, is as follows: KAGVTQTPRYLIKTRGQQVTLSCSPISGHRSVSWYQQTPGQGLQFLFEYFSETQRNKGNFPGRFSGRQFSNSRSEMNVSTLELGDSALYLCASSLSQELEAFFGQGTRLTVV.

V gene TRBV5-1 combines with J gene TRBJ1-2, with 7 bases matching TRBD1. Germline CDR1 SGHRS, CDR2 YFSETQ. V shed 4 bases, J shed 4 bases, and the junction held 10 bases outside the gene matches. CDR3 size: 15 residues. Written as DNA, the CDR3 is TGCGCCAGCAGCCCCGGGACAGTAACTGCCTATGGCTACACCTTC. Translated: CASSPGTVTAYGYTF.

This sequence joins TRBV7-9 and TRBJ1-6; D unresolved. CDR1 and CDR2 (germline): SEHNR, FQNEAQ (reference sequence). V lost 1 base and J 0 bases, leaving 4 bases between the germline ends. The CDR3 is 15 residues long. CDR3 in DNA: TGTGCCAGCAGCTTAGGGGGCTCCTATAATTCACCCCTCCACTTT. This encodes CASSLGGSYNSPLHF.

The chain carries TRBV28 and TRBJ1-5, with no clear D. V gave up 3 bases and J gave up 1 base, with 7 bases separating them. This CDR3 region has 14 residues. Per germline, CDR1 MDHEN and CDR2 SYDVKM. DNA of the CDR3: TGTGCCAGCAGTTTTCCGGTCAGCAATCAGCCCCAGCATTTT. As protein: CASSFPVSNQPQHF.

The V and J genes are TRBV19 and TRBJ2-2, with 7 bases that match TRBD2. Germline V gives CDR1 LNHDA, CDR2 SQIVND (reference sequence). Losses at the gene ends were 0 bases for V and 0 bases for J; bases not matched to a gene: 13. This CDR3 has 20 amino acids. The chain's CDR3 is CASSIDASIGTIPNTGELFF. The DNA of the CDR3 is TGTGCCAGTAGTATAGATGCGTCAATCGGGACTATACCGAACACCGGGGAGCTGTTTTTT.

V usage is TRBV7-6 and J usage is TRBJ1-1; D might be TRBD1 (5 bases). The CDR3 loop spans 15 amino acids. V was trimmed by 4 bases and J by 0 bases, leaving 12 bases between them. Germline values: CDR1 SGHVS, CDR2 FNYEAQ. CDR3 in amino acids: CASSYGALVNTEAFF. In DNA form, the CDR3 reads TGTGCCAGCAGCTATGGGGCCCTGGTGAACACTGAAGCTTTCTTT.

To note about this clone: One end of the junction is discordant with germline, which a read error may explain. The chain is built from TRBV11-2 and TRBJ1-6; D is ambiguous. From germline, CDR1 is SGHAT and CDR2 FQNNGV. The CDR3 has 15 residues. The CDR3 bases are TGTGCCAGCAGCCTAGAGAGCTCCTATAATTCACCCCTCCACTTT. This encodes CASSLESSYNSPLHF.

This clone has more than one count but fewer than ten. The rearrangement joins TRBV4-2 to TRBJ1-1, with D maybe TRBD1 (5 bases). V was shortened by 0 bases and J by 8 bases, with 22 bases between the two germline ends. The germline gives CDR1 LGHNA, CDR2 YNFKEQ. The CDR3 covers 17 residues. This CDR3 reads CASSQEGTQEGHSEAFF. The CDR3 bases are TGTGCCAGCAGCCAAGAGGGAACTCAGGAGGGGCACTCCGAAGCTTTCTTT.

The rearrangement links TRBV28 to TRBJ1-3; 10 bases match TRBD1. The CDR3 has 18 amino acids. The V gene end was trimmed by 5 bases and the J gene end by 5 bases; junction bases not matched to a gene: 15. Looked up from germline, CDR1 is MDHEN and CDR2 is SYDVKM. The CDR3 is CASSVKLFWGQGRNTIYF. In DNA form, the CDR3 reads TGTGCCAGCAGTGTTAAGCTGTTCTGGGGACAGGGGCGAAACACCATATATTTT.

The rearrangement joins TRBV10-3 to TRBJ1-4; D is uncertain. Germline V gene lookup returns CDR1 ENHRY and CDR2 SYGVKD. The CDR3 spans 14 residues. V was shortened by 6 bases and J by 6 bases, with 14 bases between the two germline ends. CDR3 amino acids: CAIRPGPEDEKLFF. For the CDR3, the DNA is TGTGCCATCAGGCCGGGTCCAGAGGATGAAAAACTGTTTTTT.

V and J are TRBV28 and TRBJ1-1; no reliable D call. The CDR3 has 13 residues. The V gene's germline CDR1 is MDHEN and CDR2 SYDVKM. V was cut by 6 bases and J by 3 bases, with 11 bases left in between. The CDR3 region has the DNA TGTGCCAGCAGCCACCCGTGGGACACTGAAGCTTTCTTT. This sequence encodes CASSHPWDTEAFF. Full variable domain (missing parts from reference TRBV28 and TRBJ1-1): DVKVTQSSRYLVKRTGEKVFLECVQDMDHENMFWYRQDPGLGLRLIYFSYDVKMKEKGDIPEGYSVSREKKERFSLILESASTNQTSMYLCASSHPWDTEAFFGQGTRLTVV.

The rearrangement joins TRBV10-3 to TRBJ2-5; D is possibly TRBD2 (5 bases). This CDR3 is built from 13 residues. The germline gives CDR1 ENHRY, CDR2 SYGVKD. V was cut by 4 bases and J by 3 bases, with 9 bases left in between. The CDR3 here is CAISGSGKETQYF. DNA for the CDR3: TGTGCCATCAGTGGATCCGGGAAAGAGACCCAGTACTTC.

The V and J genes are TRBV2 and TRBJ1-2, with no clear D. Germline CDR1 and CDR2: SNHLY and FYNNEI. Trimming cost V 6 bases and J 8 bases, with 16 bases left between them. This CDR3 has 13 amino acids. The chain's CDR3 is CASSALPLYGYTF. CDR3 nucleotide sequence: TGTGCCAGCAGCGCCCTACCTCTCTACGGCTACACCTTC.

The rearrangement links TRBV4-1 to TRBJ1-1; D gene uncertain. Germline lookup yields CDR1 MGHRA and CDR2 YSYEKL. V was pared by 2 bases and J by 1 base, with 8 bases between. The CDR3 totals 14 residues. The chain's CDR3 is CASSQPDANTEAFF. The CDR3 nucleotides read TGCGCCAGCAGCCAACCGGACGCGAACACTGAAGCTTTCTTT.

This sequence joins TRBV28 and TRBJ1-1, with 8 positions matching TRBD1. Unmatched junction bases numbered 3, after V lost 3 bases and J lost 3 bases. The CDR3 totals 14 residues. The germline CDR1 and CDR2 sequences are MDHEN and SYDVKM. CDR3 region: CASSLTGVDTEAFF. The CDR3 DNA follows: TGTGCCAGCAGTTTGACAGGGGTGGACACTGAAGCTTTCTTT.

The J gene is TRBJ1-2, the V gene TRBV11-2; 7 bases line up with TRBD1. The CDR3 contains 18 residues. CDR1 is SGHAT and CDR2 is FQNNGV in the germline V gene. The V gene end was trimmed by 6 bases and the J gene end by 3 bases; junction bases not matched to a gene: 19. The CDR3: CASRKLRQGTKEDYGYTF. CDR3 nucleotide sequence: TGTGCCAGCAGAAAATTACGACAGGGAACGAAAGAAGACTATGGCTACACCTTC.

The gene calls are TRBV5-8 and TRBJ1-5; 11 nucleotides agree with TRBD1. The CDR3 extends over 20 amino acids. Germline assignment: CDR1 SGHTS and CDR2 YDEGEE. The trim removed 4 bases at V and 4 bases at J, leaving 19 bases unmatched. Here the CDR3 reads CASSIDMGTGGFIENQPQHF. The CDR3 region has the DNA TGTGCCAGCAGCATCGATATGGGGACAGGGGGTTTTATCGAGAATCAGCCCCAGCATTTT.

This chain joins TRBV19 and TRBJ2-6; no clear D gene. Germline V gene sequence: CDR1 LNHDA, CDR2 SQIVND (reference sequence). This CDR3 has 13 residues. Trimming took off 9 bases at V and 0 bases at J, with 6 bases between the two ends. This CDR3 is CASQLSGANVLTF. CDR3 DNA sequence: TGTGCCAGCCAGCTCTCTGGGGCCAACGTCCTGACTTTC. Full variable domain (remainder filled in from reference TRBV19 and TRBJ2-6): DGGITQSPKYLFRKEGQNVTLSCEQNLNHDAMYWYRQDPGQGLRLIYYSQIVNDFQKGDIAEGYSVSREKKESFPLTVTSAQKNPTAFYLCASQLSGANVLTFGAGSRLTVL.

V is TRBV7-3 and J is TRBJ1-1, with D possibly being TRBD1 (6 bases). V lost 5 bases and J lost 4, with 11 bases in between. Looked up from germline, CDR1 is SGHTA and CDR2 is FQGTGA. The CDR3 has 13 residues. The CDR3 loop is CASSPTGSTEAFF. CDR3 coding DNA: TGTGCCAGCAGCCCTACAGGGAGCACTGAAGCTTTCTTT. The full variable domain, rest sourced from reference TRBV7-3 and TRBJ1-1, is GAGVSQTPSNKVTEKGKYVELRCDPISGHTALYWYRQSLGQGPEFLIYFQGTGAADDSGLPNDRFFAVRPEGSVSTLKIQRTERGDSAVYLCASSPTGSTEAFFGQGTRLTVV.

The chain uses TRBV19 and TRBJ1-1; 11 bases line up with TRBD1. CDR1 is LNHDA and CDR2 is SQIVND in the germline V gene (reference sequence). This CDR3 comprises 15 residues. The ends lost 9 bases at V and 4 bases at J; junction bases unmatched: 10. CDR3 region: CASGQGAVRSTEAFF. As DNA, the CDR3 is TGTGCCAGCGGACAGGGGGCGGTCCGGAGCACTGAAGCTTTCTTT.

V gene TRBV13 combines with J gene TRBJ2-7; TRBD2 matches 11 bases. There are 14 residues in the CDR3. Trimming at V came to 6 bases and at J to 0 bases, leaving 1 base not matched to a gene. Germline-derived CDR1 and CDR2 are PRHDT and FYEKMQ (reference sequence). The DNA of the CDR3 is TGTGCCAGCAGACTAGCGGGGGCCTCCTACGAGCAGTACTTC. It translates to CASRLAGASYEQYF. Looking up the rest from reference TRBV13 and TRBJ2-7 gives the full variable domain: AAGVIQSPRHLIKEKRETATLKCYPIPRHDTVYWYQQGPGQDPQFLISFYEKMQSDKGSIPDRFSAQQFSDYHSELNMSSLELGDSALYFCASRLAGASYEQYFGPGTRLTVT.